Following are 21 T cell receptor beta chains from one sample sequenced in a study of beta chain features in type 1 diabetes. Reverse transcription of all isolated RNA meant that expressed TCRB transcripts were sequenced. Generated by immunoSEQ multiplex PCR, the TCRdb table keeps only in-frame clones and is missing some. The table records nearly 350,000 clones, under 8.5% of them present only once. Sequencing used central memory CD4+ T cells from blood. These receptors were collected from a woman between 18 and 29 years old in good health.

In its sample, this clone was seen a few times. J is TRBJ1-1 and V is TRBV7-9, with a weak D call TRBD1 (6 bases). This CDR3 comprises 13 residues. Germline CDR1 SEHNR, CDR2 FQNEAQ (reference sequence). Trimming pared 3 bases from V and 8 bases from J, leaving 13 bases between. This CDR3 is CASSLTGPPEAFF. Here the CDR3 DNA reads TGTGCCAGCAGCTTGACAGGACCCCCCGAAGCTTTCTTT.

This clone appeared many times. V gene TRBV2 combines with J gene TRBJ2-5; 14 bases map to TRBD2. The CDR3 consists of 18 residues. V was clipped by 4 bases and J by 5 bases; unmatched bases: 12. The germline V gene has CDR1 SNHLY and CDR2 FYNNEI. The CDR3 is CASSASGLAGVLLETQYF. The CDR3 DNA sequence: TGTGCCAGCAGTGCTTCGGGACTAGCGGGAGTCCTATTGGAGACCCAGTACTTC.

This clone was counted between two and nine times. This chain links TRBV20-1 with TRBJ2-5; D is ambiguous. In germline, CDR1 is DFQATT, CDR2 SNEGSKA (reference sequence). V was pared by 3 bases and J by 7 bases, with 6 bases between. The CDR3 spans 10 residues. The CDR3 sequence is CSASVPTQYF. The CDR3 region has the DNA TGCAGTGCTAGCGTCCCGACCCAGTACTTC.

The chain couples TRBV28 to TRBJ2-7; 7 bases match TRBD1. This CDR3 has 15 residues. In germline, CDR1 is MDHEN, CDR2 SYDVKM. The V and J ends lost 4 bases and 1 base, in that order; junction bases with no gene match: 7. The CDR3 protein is CASSSHTGQSYEQYF. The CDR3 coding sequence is TGTGCCAGCAGTTCACACACGGGACAGTCCTACGAGCAGTACTTC.

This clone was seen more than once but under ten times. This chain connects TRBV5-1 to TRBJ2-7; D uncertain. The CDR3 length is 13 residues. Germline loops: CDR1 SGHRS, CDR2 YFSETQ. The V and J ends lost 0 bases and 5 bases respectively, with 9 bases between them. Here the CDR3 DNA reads TGCGCCAGCAGCTTGGTTACGGGCCACGAGCAGTACTTC. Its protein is CASSLVTGHEQYF.

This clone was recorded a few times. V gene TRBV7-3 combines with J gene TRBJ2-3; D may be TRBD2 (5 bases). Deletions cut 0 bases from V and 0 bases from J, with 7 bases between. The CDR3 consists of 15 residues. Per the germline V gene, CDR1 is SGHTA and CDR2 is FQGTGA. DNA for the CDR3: TGTGCCAGCAGCTTAACTAGCGCGAGCACAGATACGCAGTATTTT. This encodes CASSLTSASTDTQYF.

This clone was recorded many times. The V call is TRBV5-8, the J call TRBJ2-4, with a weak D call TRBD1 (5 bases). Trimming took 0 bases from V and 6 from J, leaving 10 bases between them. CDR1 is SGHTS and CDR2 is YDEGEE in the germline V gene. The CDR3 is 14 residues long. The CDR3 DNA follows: TGTGCCAGCAGCTTGGGACAGATTTTAAACATTCAGTACTTC. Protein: CASSLGQILNIQYF. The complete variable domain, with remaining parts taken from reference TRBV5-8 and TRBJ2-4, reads EAGVTQSPTHLIKTRGQQATLRCSPISGHTSVYWYQQALGLGLQFLLWYDEGEERNRGNFPPRFSGRQFPNYSSELNVNALELEDSALYLCASSLGQILNIQYFGAGTRLSVL.

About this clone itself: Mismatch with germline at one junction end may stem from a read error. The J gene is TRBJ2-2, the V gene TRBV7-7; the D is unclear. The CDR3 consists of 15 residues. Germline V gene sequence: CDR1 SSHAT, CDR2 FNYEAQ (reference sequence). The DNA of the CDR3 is TGTGCTAGCAGCTTAGGACGGTCGAACACCGGGGAGCTGTTTTTT. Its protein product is CASSLGRSNTGELFF.

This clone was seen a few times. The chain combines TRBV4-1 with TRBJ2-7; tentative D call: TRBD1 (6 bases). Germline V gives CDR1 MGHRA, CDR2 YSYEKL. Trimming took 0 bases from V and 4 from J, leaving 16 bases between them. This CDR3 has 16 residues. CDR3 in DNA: TGCGCCAGCAGCCAAGATACAGGGTTCTTAGGGTACGAGCAGTACTTC. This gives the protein CASSQDTGFLGYEQYF.

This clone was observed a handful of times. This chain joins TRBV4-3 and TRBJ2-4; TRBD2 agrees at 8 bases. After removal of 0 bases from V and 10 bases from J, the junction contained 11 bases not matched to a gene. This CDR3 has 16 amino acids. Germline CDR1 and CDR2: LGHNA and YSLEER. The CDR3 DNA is TGCGCCAGCAGCCAAGAAGCGGGACTAGTCTTTGGGATTCAGTACTTC. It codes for CASSQEAGLVFGIQYF.

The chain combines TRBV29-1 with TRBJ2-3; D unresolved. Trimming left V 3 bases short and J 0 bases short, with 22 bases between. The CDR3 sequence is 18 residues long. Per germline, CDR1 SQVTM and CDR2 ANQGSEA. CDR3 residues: CSVDPPRRLGISTDTQYF. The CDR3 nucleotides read TGCAGCGTTGACCCTCCACGGCGATTGGGGATTAGCACAGATACGCAGTATTTT.

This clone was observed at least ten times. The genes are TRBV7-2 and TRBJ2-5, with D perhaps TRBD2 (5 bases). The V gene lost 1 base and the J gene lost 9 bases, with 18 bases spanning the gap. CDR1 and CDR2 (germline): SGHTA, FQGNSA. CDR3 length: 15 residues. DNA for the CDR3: TGTGCCAGCAGCTTAGGTCGTGGCGGGCTCCTTGCCCAGTACTTC. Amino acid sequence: CASSLGRGGLLAQYF.

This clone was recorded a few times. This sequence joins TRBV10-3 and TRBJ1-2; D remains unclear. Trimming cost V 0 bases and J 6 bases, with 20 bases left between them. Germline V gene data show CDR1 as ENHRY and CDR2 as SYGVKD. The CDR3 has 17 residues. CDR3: CAISESGSSWLGDGYTF. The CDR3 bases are TGTGCCATCAGTGAGTCCGGCAGCTCATGGCTTGGGGATGGCTACACCTTC.

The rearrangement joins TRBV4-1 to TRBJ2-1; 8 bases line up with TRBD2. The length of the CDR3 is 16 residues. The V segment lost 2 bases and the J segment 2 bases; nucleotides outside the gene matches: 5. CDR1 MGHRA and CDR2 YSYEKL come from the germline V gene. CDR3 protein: CASSQNAGGTYNEQFF. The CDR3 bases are TGCGCCAGCAGCCAAAATGCGGGAGGTACCTACAATGAGCAGTTCTTC.

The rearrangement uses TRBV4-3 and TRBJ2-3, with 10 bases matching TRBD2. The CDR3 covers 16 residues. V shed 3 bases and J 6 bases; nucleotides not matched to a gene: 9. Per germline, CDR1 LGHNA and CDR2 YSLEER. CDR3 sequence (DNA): TGCGCCAGCAGCCACTCTCTCGGGACTAGCGTTGATACGCAGTATTTT. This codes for CASSHSLGTSVDTQYF.

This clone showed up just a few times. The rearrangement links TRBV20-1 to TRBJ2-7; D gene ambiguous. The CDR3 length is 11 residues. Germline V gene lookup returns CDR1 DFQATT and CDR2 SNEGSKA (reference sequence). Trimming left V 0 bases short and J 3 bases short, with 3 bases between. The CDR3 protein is CSARDSYEQYF. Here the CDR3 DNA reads TGCAGTGCTAGAGACAGCTACGAGCAGTACTTC.

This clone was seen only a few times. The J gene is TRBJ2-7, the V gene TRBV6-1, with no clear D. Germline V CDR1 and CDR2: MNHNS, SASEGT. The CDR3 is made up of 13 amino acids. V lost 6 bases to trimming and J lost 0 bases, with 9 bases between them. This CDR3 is CASRDTVSYEQYF. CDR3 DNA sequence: TGTGCCAGCAGAGATACAGTCTCCTACGAGCAGTACTTC.

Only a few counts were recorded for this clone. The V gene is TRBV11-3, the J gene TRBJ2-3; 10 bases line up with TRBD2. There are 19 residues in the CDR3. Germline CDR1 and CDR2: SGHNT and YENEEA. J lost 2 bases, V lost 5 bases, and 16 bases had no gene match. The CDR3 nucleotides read TGTGCCAGCAGCCCTCACTCCTCTCAAGCGGGAGGGCTCACAGATACGCAGTATTTT. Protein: CASSPHSSQAGGLTDTQYF.

CDR3 sequence: CASKPNPASRNIQYF. DNA of the CDR3: TGTGCCAGCAAACCCAACCCGGCTAGCCGGAACATTCAGTACTTC. The chain recombines TRBV6-5 with TRBJ2-4, with D tentatively TRBD2 (5 bases). CDR3 length: 15 amino acids. Trimming removed 7 bases at V and 7 bases at J, with 20 bases between. CDR1 is MNHEY and CDR2 is SVGAGI in the germline V gene.

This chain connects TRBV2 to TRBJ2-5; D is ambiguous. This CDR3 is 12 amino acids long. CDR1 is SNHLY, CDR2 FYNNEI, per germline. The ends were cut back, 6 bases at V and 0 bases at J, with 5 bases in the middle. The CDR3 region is CASRSDQETQYF. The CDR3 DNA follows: TGTGCCAGCAGAAGCGACCAAGAGACCCAGTACTTC. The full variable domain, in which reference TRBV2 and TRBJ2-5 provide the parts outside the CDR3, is EPEVTQTPSHQVTQMGQEVILRCVPISNHLYFYWYRQILGQKVEFLVSFYNNEISEKSEIFDDQFSVERPDGSNFTLKIRSTKLEDSAMYFCASRSDQETQYFGPGTRLLVL.

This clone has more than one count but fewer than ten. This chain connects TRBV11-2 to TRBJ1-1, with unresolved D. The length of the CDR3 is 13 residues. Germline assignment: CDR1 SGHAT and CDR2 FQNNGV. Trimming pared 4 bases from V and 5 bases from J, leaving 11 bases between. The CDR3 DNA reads TGTGCCAGCAGCTCCGCCTCATATACTGAAGCTTTCTTT. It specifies CASSSASYTEAFF.